One and the same sample provided the 14 T cell receptor beta chains below, sequenced in a study of spatial heterogeneity in lung cancer. Time point here: sample taken at primary tumor resection. One entry per CDR3 protein, called by TCRdb with MiXCR from the 5' RACE reads. The sample has thousands of distinct CDR3 sequences; around an eighth are singletons. The sequences come from normal lung tissue next to the tumor, collected at surgery. The receptors come from a female donor with early-stage non-small cell lung cancer.

This clonotype was found many times. The chain couples TRBV2 to TRBJ2-3; possible D gene TRBD2, 5 bases. Germline assignment: CDR1 SNHLY and CDR2 FYNNEI. The CDR3 extends over 15 amino acids. V dropped 5 bases and J dropped 0 bases, with 12 bases sitting between them. The CDR3 protein is CASSSGPGSTDTQYF. The CDR3 nucleotides are TGTGCCAGCAGTTCTGGTCCGGGAAGCACAGATACGCAGTATTTT.

A few counts support this clonotype. J is TRBJ2-7 and V is TRBV9; D gene unclear. This CDR3 comprises 13 residues. Trimming took off 6 bases at V and 0 bases at J, with 10 bases between the two ends. Germline V CDR1 and CDR2: SGDLS, YYNGEE. DNA for the CDR3: TGTGCCAGCATAGGCGTACTCTCCTACGAGCAGTACTTC. Protein: CASIGVLSYEQYF. Filled out from reference TRBV9 and TRBJ2-7, the complete variable domain reads DSGVTQTPKHLITATGQRVTLRCSPRSGDLSVYWYQQSLDQGLQFLIQYYNGEERAKGNILERFSAQQFPDLHSELNLSSLELGDSALYFCASIGVLSYEQYFGPGTRLTVT.

This clonotype occurred many times. The V call is TRBV9, the J call TRBJ1-1; D is unresolved. V was cut by 2 bases and J by 1 base, with 6 bases left in between. The CDR3 loop spans 13 amino acids. Germline-derived CDR1 and CDR2 are SGDLS and YYNGEE. The CDR3 reads CASSVRPNTEAFF. CDR3 in DNA: TGTGCCAGCAGCGTCAGACCGAACACTGAAGCTTTCTTT.

There are many counts of this clonotype. V usage is TRBV5-5 and J usage is TRBJ1-5; D perhaps matches TRBD1 (6 bases). The CDR3 length is 15 residues. CDR1 is SGHKS and CDR2 is YYEKEE in the germline V gene (reference sequence). The V end was cut by 0 bases, the J end by 6 bases, with 13 bases between. The CDR3 loop reads CASSLAGGLGQPQHF. The DNA of the CDR3 is TGTGCCAGCAGCTTGGCCGGGGGCCTGGGTCAGCCCCAGCATTTT.

This CDR3 is CSAPDLYYNEQFF. The CDR3 nucleotides read TGCAGTGCCCCGGACCTGTACTACAATGAGCAGTTCTTC. This chain uses TRBV20-1 with TRBJ2-1, with D unclear. The V and J ends lost 6 bases and 3 bases respectively, with 12 bases between them. Germline V gene sequence: CDR1 DFQATT, CDR2 SNEGSKA (reference sequence). The CDR3 runs 13 residues.

This clonotype was counted at least ten times. This chain uses TRBV7-2 with TRBJ1-5; D ambiguous. Trimming left V 3 bases short and J 5 bases short, with 5 bases between. This CDR3 spans 12 amino acids. CDR1 is SGHTA, CDR2 FQGNSA, per germline. The CDR3 is CASSFPDQPQHF. The DNA of the CDR3 is TGTGCCAGCAGCTTCCCCGATCAGCCCCAGCATTTT.

This clonotype rates as medium-sized (0.01 to 0.1%). The chain carries TRBV7-2 and TRBJ1-3; a weak D match, TRBD1 (5 bases). V lost 3 bases, J lost 0 bases, and 9 bases lay in between. Germline V gives CDR1 SGHTA, CDR2 FQGNSA. The CDR3 totals 15 residues. CDR3 protein: CASSFMGVSGNTIYF. The CDR3 coding sequence is TGTGCCAGCAGCTTCATGGGGGTCTCTGGAAACACCATATATTTT.

As regards this clonotype: The CDR3 ends on some other residue instead of the conserved phenylalanine or tryptophan, so this is likely a read error. The chain is built from TRBV6-1 and TRBJ2-3; no reliable D call. CDR1 and CDR2 from the germline V gene are MNHNS and SASEGT. The CDR3 loop spans 15 amino acids. The ends were cut back, 0 bases at V and 3 bases at J, with 10 bases in the middle. CDR3 region: CASSEAGWTTDTQYL. The CDR3 bases are TGTGCCAGCAGTGAAGCGGGATGGACGACAGATACGCAGTATCTT.

This clonotype was seen a few times. The chain links TRBV5-1 to TRBJ2-7; D possibly corresponds to TRBD2 (6 bases). Per germline, CDR1 SGHRS and CDR2 YFSETQ. This CDR3 is 15 amino acids long. Trimming removed 3 bases at V and 3 bases at J, with 16 bases between. The CDR3 is CASSSGIGGIYEQYF. The CDR3, as DNA: TGCGCCAGCAGCTCCGGGATAGGAGGGATCTACGAGCAGTACTTC.

This clonotype is deemed medium-sized. The V and J genes are TRBV7-2 and TRBJ2-5; TRBD2 aligns across 7 bases. J gave up 5 bases and V 4 bases, and 7 bases lay outside the gene matches. The CDR3 has 14 amino acids. Germline V gene lookup returns CDR1 SGHTA and CDR2 FQGNSA. This CDR3 reads CASSSYGRLETQYF. The CDR3 region has the DNA TGTGCCAGCAGCTCATACGGGAGGTTGGAGACCCAGTACTTC.

This chain links TRBV4-2 with TRBJ2-3; 8 nucleotides line up with TRBD1. V trimming: 5 bases; J trimming: 1 base; junction bases outside the gene matches: 2. Germline V CDR1 and CDR2: LGHNA, YNFKEQ. The CDR3 contains 14 residues. CDR3 bases: TGTGCCAGCAGCTTGACAGGGGGCACAGATACGCAGTATTTT. Encoded protein: CASSLTGGTDTQYF.

This clonotype appeared many times. The chain recombines TRBV19 with TRBJ1-5; D is ambiguous. Looked up from germline, CDR1 is LNHDA and CDR2 is SQIVND (reference sequence). CDR3 length equals 18 residues. V dropped 9 bases and J dropped 0 bases, with 24 bases sitting between them. CDR3 sequence (DNA): TGTGCCAGCGGACCCCTAATGGGTGCACTTTATAGCAATCAGCCCCAGCATTTT. Residues: CASGPLMGALYSNQPQHF.

V gene TRBV4-1 combines with J gene TRBJ2-1; 11 bases are a match to TRBD2. V lost 0 bases, J lost 2 bases, and 0 bases stayed unmatched. The germline gives CDR1 MGHRA, CDR2 YSYEKL. This CDR3 comprises 16 residues. The CDR3 spells CASSQEGLAAYNEQFF. The CDR3 DNA is TGCGCCAGCAGCCAAGAGGGACTAGCGGCCTACAATGAGCAGTTCTTC.

This clonotype was found a few times. V is TRBV7-8 and J is TRBJ1-2, with D unclear. Germline lookup yields CDR1 SGHVS and CDR2 FQNEAQ. CDR3 length equals 12 residues. Trimming took off 1 base at V and 6 bases at J, with 6 bases between the two ends. In DNA form, the CDR3 reads TGTGCCAGCAGCTTAGGACGGGATGGCTACACCTTC. Translated: CASSLGRDGYTF.